This T cell receptor beta chain was sequenced during a study of spatial heterogeneity in lung cancer. TCRdb redid the calling of the 5' RACE reads with MiXCR, one entry per CDR3 protein. The sample holds 26,000 or so distinct CDR3 sequences; roughly 8% are singletons and the top ten take around 36%. The sample holds many counts of this clonotype. CDR3 length: 14 amino acids. CDR1 is LNHDA, CDR2 SQIVND, per germline (reference sequence). Deletions cut 6 bases from V and 3 bases from J, with 13 bases between. Time point described: sample taken at primary tumor resection. Material for sequencing was whole RNA from tumor, nontumor lung or frozen PBMC, left unsorted.

This clonotype was obtained from a female donor with early-stage non-small cell lung cancer. The sample consisted of PBMCs, taken at surgery. The J gene is TRBJ2-3, the V gene TRBV19; either TRBD1 or TRBD2 may fit D (7 bases each). CDR3 nucleotide sequence: TGTGCCAGTAGATCCAGGGGGGGTACAGATACGCAGTATTTT. Translation gives CASRSRGGTDTQYF.